This T cell receptor (beta chain) is drawn from a study of blood T cell repertoires in COVID-19. Study background: The origin of the acute and convalescent COVID-19 samples was the United States, Italy and Spain.

As to this clone: A junction boundary mismatches the germline segment, possibly from a read error.

The table came from immunoSEQ multiplex PCR; TCRdb's copy has only in-frame clones and leaves some out. The data contain tens of thousands of clones, 70% to 90% of them seen just once; the ten biggest clones take up around 30%. The Seattle site enrolled patients during active infection and followed them longitudinally. CDR3 length: 14 amino acids. Germline V gene data show CDR1 as SGHVS and CDR2 as FQNEAQ. The clonotype originates from a woman older than 75 with COVID-19, enrolled during active disease. The source material was peripheral blood. V and J are TRBV7-8 and TRBJ2-3; D remains ambiguous. CDR3 nucleotide sequence: TGCGCCAGCAGCTTCCCTTGGGCCACAGATACGCAGTATTTT. It yields the protein CASSFPWATDTQYF.